The present TCR beta chain was sequenced within a study of blood T cell repertoires in COVID-19. The wider study: From T cells, B-cell-depleted T cells, or PBMCs came the material, which was cDNA or gDNA.

Authors' processing steps: Estimated nucleated cell counts came from reference gene primer amplification. Profiling relied on immunoSEQ multiplex PCR, and the TCRdb table lists in-frame clones only, not all of them. The DNA gave D and trimming, while V, J and clone size come from that table. The repertoire holds about 230,000 clones, with about nine tenths as singletons. Participant reports of clinical history set cohort assignment. This sequence was found in a man younger than 35 who had recovered from COVID-19. Specimen: PBMCs or T cells enriched from blood (not recorded which).

The CDR3 loop is CASSPLGLAGSYNEQFF. The CDR3 DNA reads TGTGCCAGCTCACCACTGGGGCTAGCGGGAAGCTACAATGAGCAGTTCTTC. This chain connects TRBV18 to TRBJ2-1, with 9 nucleotides matching TRBD2. The CDR3 runs to 17 residues. Trimming removed 1 base from V and 3 bases from J; junction bases left unmatched: 7. Germline lookup yields CDR1 KGHSH and CDR2 LQKENI.